This is a list of T cell receptor beta chains from one sample in a study of cytomegalovirus exposure and HLA in healthy donors. Profiled with immunoSEQ multiplex PCR; TCRdb holds only in-frame clones, not every one. Of 95,000 to 150,000 clones listed, around 69% are singletons. Sequencing input: PBMCs. These receptors all stem from a woman aged 40 to 49 in good health and CMV-seropositive. CDR3s include the opening cysteine and the closing phenylalanine or tryptophan. Fields, in order: clone size, J gene, D gene, V gene, CDR3 DNA, CDR3 protein. A D gene is named only where the DNA matches it firmly. Rows may omit the clone size; those that give it use once, few, many or a size class.

size: once
J: TRBJ2-5
D: -
V: TRBV27
DNA: TGTGCCAGCAGTTTTGGCTCGTGGTCCCTGGAGGGTCAAGAGACCCAGTACTTC
CDR3: CASSFGSWSLEGQETQYF

size: -
J: TRBJ1-1
D: -
V: TRBV2
DNA: TGTGCCAGCAGTGAACGGCCCCGAGGTGAAGCTTTCTTT
CDR3: CASSERPRGEAFF

size: few
J: TRBJ2-3
D: -
V: TRBV6-5
DNA: TGTGCCAGCAGGGGCGGGGCGGGGACAGATACGCAGTATTTT
CDR3: CASRGGAGTDTQYF

size: -
J: TRBJ2-5
D: -
V: TRBV14
DNA: TGTGCCAGCAGCCAAGGAGTGGTTTCGCAAGAGACCCAGTACTTC
CDR3: CASSQGVVSQETQYF

size: -
J: TRBJ2-7
D: TRBD1
V: TRBV27
DNA: TGTGCCAGCAGACCCTTAGGGGGACAGGGATCCTACGAGCAGTACTTC
CDR3: CASRPLGGQGSYEQYF

size: -
J: TRBJ1-3
D: -
V: TRBV9
DNA: TGTGCCAGCAGCAAAGGCCTAGAGGGCCACACCATATATTTT
CDR3: CASSKGLEGHTIYF

size: -
J: TRBJ2-7
D: -
V: TRBV27
DNA: TGTGCCAGCAGACTAACGGCAATCTCCTACGAGCAGTACTTC
CDR3: CASRLTAISYEQYF

size: few
J: TRBJ2-1
D: TRBD2
V: TRBV10-3
DNA: TGTGCCATCAGTGGCGGGACTAGTCAGTTCTTC
CDR3: CAISGGTSQFF

size: -
J: TRBJ1-3
D: TRBD1
V: TRBV5-6
DNA: TGTGCCAGCAGCTTTACCGACAGGGCCGGAAACACCATATATTTT
CDR3: CASSFTDRAGNTIYF

size: few
J: TRBJ1-5
D: TRBD1
V: TRBV6-5
DNA: TGTGCCAGCACCTCATACAGGGGCAGCAATCAGCCCCAGCATTTT
CDR3: CASTSYRGSNQPQHF

size: -
J: TRBJ1-2
D: TRBD1
V: TRBV2
DNA: TGTGCCAGCAATATGGACAGGGTCCTCTCTAACTATGGCTACACCTTC
CDR3: CASNMDRVLSNYGYTF

size: -
J: TRBJ1-6
D: TRBD1
V: TRBV6-5
DNA: TGTGCCAGCAGCCCGGGACAGGATAATTCACCCCTCCACTTT
CDR3: CASSPGQDNSPLHF

size: -
J: TRBJ2-7
D: TRBD1
V: TRBV6-5
DNA: TGTGCCAGCAGTTTCAGACAGGGCTACGAGCAGTACTTC
CDR3: CASSFRQGYEQYF

size: -
J: TRBJ2-1
D: TRBD1
V: TRBV15
DNA: TGTGCCACCAGCAGGATCCTACAGGGGGCAGACAATGAGCAGTTCTTC
CDR3: CATSRILQGADNEQFF

size: -
J: TRBJ2-1
D: -
V: TRBV11-3
DNA: TGTGCCAGCAGCTTAGCCGGACTTAACAATGAGCAGTTCTTC
CDR3: CASSLAGLNNEQFF

size: -
J: TRBJ2-3
D: -
V: TRBV9
DNA: TGTGCCAGCAGCGAGAGAATAGTTGATACGCAGTATTTT
CDR3: CASSERIVDTQYF

size: -
J: TRBJ1-5
D: TRBD1
V: TRBV28
DNA: TGTGCCAGCAGTGGACAGGGGGCTATTCAGCCCCAGCATTTT
CDR3: CASSGQGAIQPQHF

size: -
J: TRBJ2-5
D: -
V: TRBV29-1
DNA: TGCAGCGTCAAAAGACTAGGGGAGACCCAGTACTTC
CDR3: CSVKRLGETQYF

size: -
J: TRBJ1-5
D: -
V: TRBV6-1
DNA: TGTGCCAGCAGTGAATCCGGGAATCAGCCCCAGCATTTT
CDR3: CASSESGNQPQHF

size: few
J: TRBJ2-7
D: -
V: TRBV6-1
DNA: TGTGCCAGCAGTGAAAACACAGGGAAGTACTTC
CDR3: CASSENTGKYF

size: few
J: TRBJ2-1
D: TRBD1
V: TRBV11-3
DNA: TGTGCCAGCAGCTTGGGCGGGACAGGGGACGGTGAGCAGTTCTTC
CDR3: CASSLGGTGDGEQFF

size: -
J: TRBJ1-2
D: -
V: TRBV15
DNA: TGTGCCACCAGCCGCCCGGAAGGGGGAGAGGGCTACACCTTC
CDR3: CATSRPEGGEGYTF

size: -
J: TRBJ2-7
D: -
V: TRBV5-6
DNA: TGTGCCAGCAGCTTGGGGGGGAGGAAGGTCCACGAGCAGTACTTC
CDR3: CASSLGGRKVHEQYF

size: once
J: TRBJ2-1
D: -
V: TRBV25-1
DNA: TGTGCCAGCAGTGATGGCAGGGGAGTCAATGAGCAGTTCTTC
CDR3: CASSDGRGVNEQFF

size: -
J: TRBJ1-1
D: -
V: TRBV5-6
DNA: TGTGCCAGCAGGGGCAGGGGTCTATTTGAAGCTTTCTTT
CDR3: CASRGRGLFEAFF

size: -
J: TRBJ2-3
D: -
V: TRBV2
DNA: TGTGCCAGCAGTGAGTTCAGCGGACCCAGTGCAGTCCATACGCAGTATTTT
CDR3: CASSEFSGPSAVHTQYF

size: -
J: TRBJ2-1
D: -
V: TRBV6-1
DNA: TGTGCCAGCAGTGATGTCGGGGGGCCGATCCTTTACAATGAGCAGTTCTTC
CDR3: CASSDVGGPILYNEQFF

size: -
J: TRBJ1-5
D: TRBD1
V: TRBV30
DNA: TGTGCCTGGAGCCCCTCCGGGACAGGAAATCAGCCCCAGCATTTT
CDR3: CAWSPSGTGNQPQHF

size: -
J: TRBJ2-3
D: -
V: TRBV4-1
DNA: TGCGCCAGCAGCCAAGGGTTACAGGGGGGGATAGATACGCAGTATTTT
CDR3: CASSQGLQGGIDTQYF

size: once
J: TRBJ2-3
D: TRBD1
V: TRBV5-1
DNA: TGCGCCAGCAGCCCGACAGGGGGAAGCCCAGATACGCAGTATTTT
CDR3: CASSPTGGSPDTQYF

size: few
J: TRBJ1-3
D: -
V: TRBV27
DNA: TGTGCCAGCAGTGCGGACTCTGGAAACACCATATATTTT
CDR3: CASSADSGNTIYF

size: -
J: TRBJ1-5
D: -
V: TRBV6-1
DNA: TGTGCCAGCAGTGAAGCGGGCAGGGTCTCTCAGCCCCAGCATTTT
CDR3: CASSEAGRVSQPQHF